These T cell receptor beta chains were read from a single sample in a study of beta chain features in type 1 diabetes. Produced via immunoSEQ multiplex PCR; TCRdb's table is partial and in-frame only. This sample has some 500,000 clones; over 10% occur once, and the top ten carry 0.045% to 0.06%. Sequencing was carried out using naive CD4+ T cells from blood. These receptors all stem from a woman aged 18-30 years in good health. CDR3s include the opening cysteine and the closing phenylalanine or tryptophan. D genes are given only for firm matches. Clone size is given for some rows only: seen once, a few or many times, or a class if the clone is expanded.

CDR3	DNA	V	J	D	length	size
CASSFDPNTEAFF	TGCGCCAGCAGCTTTGACCCGAACACTGAAGCTTTCTTT	TRBV5-1	TRBJ1-1	-	13	-
CASSPLPLAKNIQYF	TGTGCCAGCAGCCCCCTCCCTCTAGCCAAAAACATTCAGTACTTC	TRBV7-9	TRBJ2-4	-	15	few
CSVPKTSGYTDTQYF	TGCAGCGTCCCTAAGACTAGCGGATACACAGATACGCAGTATTTT	TRBV29-1	TRBJ2-3	TRBD2	15	few
CAWKRQGHTGELFF	TGTGCCTGGAAAAGACAGGGTCACACCGGGGAGCTGTTTTTT	TRBV30	TRBJ2-2	TRBD1	14	few
CASSFSGPGELFF	TGTGCCAGCAGCTTCTCGGGTCCCGGGGAGCTGTTTTTT	TRBV7-9	TRBJ2-2	-	13	-
CAIATATGGNYEQYF	TGTGCCATCGCTACGGCCACTGGGGGGAACTACGAGCAGTACTTC	TRBV21-1	TRBJ2-7	-	15	-
CASGYGAYNEQFF	TGTGCCAGCGGATACGGGGCCTACAATGAGCAGTTCTTC	TRBV18	TRBJ2-1	-	13	-
CASSLTPLAGGPLGTQYF	TGTGCCAGCAGCTTAACCCCACTAGCGGGAGGGCCTCTGGGTACGCAGTATTTT	TRBV7-3	TRBJ2-3	TRBD2	18	-
CASSANSYEQYF	TGTGCCAGCAGCGCCAACTCCTACGAGCAGTACTTC	TRBV9	TRBJ2-7	-	12	-
CASSLRSNFGELFF	TGCGCCAGCAGCCTAAGGAGTAACTTCGGGGAGCTGTTTTTT	TRBV4-1	TRBJ2-2	-	14	-
CASSVAPAGSYEQYF	TGTGCCAGCAGCGTAGCTCCAGCCGGCTCCTACGAGCAGTACTTC	TRBV9	TRBJ2-7	-	15	few
CASSPGQGRETQYF	TGTGCCAGCTCACCAGGACAGGGGAGAGAGACCCAGTACTTC	TRBV18	TRBJ2-5	TRBD1	14	-
CASSKDLGLAANFYEQYF	TGTGCCAGCAGCAAAGATCTAGGACTAGCGGCCAACTTCTACGAGCAGTACTTC	TRBV21-1	TRBJ2-7	-	18	-
CASTGTVNNEQFF	TGTGCCAGCACGGGGACAGTTAACAATGAGCAGTTCTTC	TRBV2	TRBJ2-1	TRBD1	13	few
CASSKDWQVAVETQYF	TGTGCCAGCAGCAAAGATTGGCAGGTGGCTGTAGAGACCCAGTACTTC	TRBV7-2	TRBJ2-5	-	16	few
CASSVPQETQYF	TGTGCCAGCAGCGTACCTCAAGAGACCCAGTACTTC	TRBV5-5	TRBJ2-5	-	12	-
CASSLGQGRPTDTQYF	TGTGCCAGCAGCCTCGGACAGGGAAGGCCCACAGATACGCAGTATTTT	TRBV7-2	TRBJ2-3	TRBD1	16	few
CSVLQTGANEKLFF	TGCAGCGTCCTACAGACAGGGGCTAATGAAAAACTGTTTTTT	TRBV29-1	TRBJ1-4	TRBD1	14	few
CASSLAREQYF	TGTGCCAGCAGCCTGGCTAGGGAGCAGTACTTC	TRBV7-2	TRBJ2-7	-	11	few
CASSPDRGEAFF	TGTGCCAGCTCACCAGACAGGGGTGAAGCTTTCTTT	TRBV18	TRBJ1-1	TRBD1	12	few
CATSRGSYNEQFF	TGTGCCACCAGCAGGGGCTCCTACAATGAGCAGTTCTTC	TRBV15	TRBJ2-1	-	13	-
CASSYSPGSYEQYF	TGTGCCAGCAGTTACAGTCCAGGGTCCTACGAGCAGTACTTC	TRBV6-5	TRBJ2-7	-	14	few
CASSAPDSTDTQYF	TGTGCCAGCAGCGCCCCGGATAGCACAGATACGCAGTATTTT	TRBV7-9	TRBJ2-3	-	14	-
CASSLAGAGETQYF	TGTGCCAGCAGCTTAGCGGGGGCAGGAGAGACCCAGTACTTC	TRBV7-2	TRBJ2-5	-	14	-
CASSPIVVGTGELFF	TGCGCCAGCAGCCCCATAGTCGTAGGCACCGGGGAGCTGTTTTTT	TRBV4-3	TRBJ2-2	-	15	-
CASSQLGLWEQFF	TGTGCCAGCAGCCAGTTGGGGCTCTGGGAGCAGTTCTTC	TRBV14	TRBJ2-1	-	13	few
CASSLDPRGRSLNEQFF	TGTGCCAGCAGCTTAGACCCGCGGGGGAGGTCATTGAATGAGCAGTTCTTC	TRBV7-2	TRBJ2-1	TRBD2	17	few
CASSLRKVGSLNEQFF	TGTGCCAGCAGCCTTCGGAAGGTTGGTAGCCTGAATGAGCAGTTCTTC	TRBV7-8	TRBJ2-1	-	16	-
CACQGTGGPGNQPQHF	TGTGCCTGCCAAGGGACAGGAGGGCCGGGCAATCAGCCCCAGCATTTT	TRBV30	TRBJ1-5	TRBD1	16	-
CASSLWGETQYF	TGTGCCAGCAGCTTATGGGGTGAGACCCAGTACTTC	TRBV7-2	TRBJ2-5	-	12	-
CASRPLKGAGELFF	TGTGCCAGCAGGCCTCTTAAGGGTGCCGGGGAGCTGTTTTTT	TRBV7-9	TRBJ2-2	-	14	few
CSATGGTEAFF	TGCAGCGCCACAGGGGGCACTGAAGCTTTCTTT	TRBV29-1	TRBJ1-1	TRBD1	11	few
CASSLASPNVLTF	TGTGCCAGCAGCTTAGCTAGTCCCAACGTCCTGACTTTC	TRBV7-9	TRBJ2-6	-	13	many
CASSPRDYQSYEQYF	TGTGCCAGCAGCCCCCGGGACTATCAGTCCTACGAGCAGTACTTC	TRBV7-9	TRBJ2-7	TRBD2	15	-
CASSLYPITSGSSYNEQFF	TGTGCCAGCAGCTTATATCCTATTACTAGCGGAAGCTCCTACAATGAGCAGTTCTTC	TRBV7-3	TRBJ2-1	TRBD2	19	-
CASSLQLAGRRETQYF	TGCGCCAGCAGCCTCCAACTAGCGGGGCGGAGAGAGACCCAGTACTTC	TRBV4-3	TRBJ2-5	TRBD2	16	-
CATRYTGPNIF	TGTGCCACACGATATACGGGTCCGAACATCTTC	TRBV2	TRBJ1-2	-	11	-
CASSVQGGPQYF	TGTGCCAGCAGCGTTCAAGGGGGTCCCCAGTACTTC	TRBV7-2	TRBJ2-5	-	12	-
CAWGGTGRYEQYF	TGTGCCTGGGGAGGGACAGGGCGCTACGAGCAGTACTTC	TRBV30	TRBJ2-7	TRBD1	13	-
CAWTTGYEQYF	TGTGCCTGGACGACAGGGTACGAGCAGTACTTC	TRBV30	TRBJ2-7	TRBD1	11	few
CATSRGSLSGANVLTF	TGTGCCACCAGCAGAGGGTCCCTCTCTGGGGCCAACGTCCTGACTTTC	TRBV15	TRBJ2-6	-	16	few
CATSRVGGRGLQYF	TGTGCCACCAGCAGAGTGGGCGGCAGGGGGCTGCAGTACTTC	TRBV15	TRBJ2-4	TRBD1	14	-
CASSREGSSYNEQFF	TGTGCCAGCAGCCGTGAGGGGAGCTCCTACAATGAGCAGTTCTTC	TRBV9	TRBJ2-1	-	15	-
CASSQDRAQGTTEAFF	TGTGCCAGCAGCCAAGATAGGGCACAGGGGACCACTGAAGCTTTCTTT	TRBV14	TRBJ1-1	TRBD1	16	few
CAIRSGQFIYTF	TGTGCCATCAGAAGCGGACAGTTTATCTACACCTTC	TRBV10-3	TRBJ1-2	-	12	few
CASSQDRGIEEVQFF	TGCGCCAGCAGCCAAGATCGGGGAATAGAAGAAGTTCAGTTCTTC	TRBV4-3	TRBJ2-1	-	15	-
CSGRDSRSTDTQYF	TGCAGCGGGAGGGACAGTCGTAGCACAGATACGCAGTATTTT	TRBV29-1	TRBJ2-3	-	14	few
CASSVLVGSGGSDTQYF	TGTGCCAGCAGCGTATTAGTCGGGAGCGGGGGGTCAGATACGCAGTATTTT	TRBV9	TRBJ2-3	TRBD2	17	-
CASSFTRTFTYEQYF	TGTGCCAGCAGTTTTACAAGGACATTCACCTACGAGCAGTACTTC	TRBV7-2	TRBJ2-7	-	15	-
CASSLSVSTDTQYF	TGTGCCAGCAGCTTATCGGTCTCCACAGATACGCAGTATTTT	TRBV7-2	TRBJ2-3	-	14	-
CASSLYPQGAGELFF	TGTGCCAGCAGCTTATACCCTCAAGGTGCCGGGGAGCTGTTTTTT	TRBV7-9	TRBJ2-2	-	15	-
CASSPLDGNNEQFF	TGTGCCAGCTCACCGTTGGACGGGAACAATGAGCAGTTCTTC	TRBV18	TRBJ2-1	-	14	few
CASSPTGSTDYGYTF	TGTGCCAGCAGCCCCACAGGGAGCACGGACTATGGCTACACCTTC	TRBV7-6	TRBJ1-2	-	15	-
CASSTKGGQPTGKLFF	TGTGCCAGCAGCACCAAGGGGGGACAGCCGACAGGAAAACTGTTTTTT	TRBV7-2	TRBJ1-4	TRBD1	16	few
CASGDSYNEQFF	TGTGCCAGCGGGGACTCCTACAATGAGCAGTTCTTC	TRBV2	TRBJ2-1	-	12	-